This TCR beta chain was recovered during a study of T cells in Graves' hyperthyroidism and ophthalmopathy (dated by TCRdb to between 2017 and 2020). Background on the whole study: Peripheral blood was sampled at the time of initial diagnosis, prior to any treatment. The paper reports TCR Vbeta CDR3 sequencing of some 140 peripheral blood samples: fewer than 50 ophthalmopathy, around 80 hyperthyroidism and around 17 progressor patients. The 100 discovery patients were randomly split 7:3 into training and test sets. In addition, the study compared T-cell repertoires in thyroid tissue and in blood from a handful of Graves' hyperthyroidism patients. Following sampling, methimazole starting at 30 mg daily was given to hyperthyroidism patients, and high-dose intravenous methylprednisolone was given to ophthalmopathy patients. To identify distinguishing TCR V-J signatures, a discovery cohort of some 100 patients was used, comprising 43 with Graves' ophthalmopathy and some 60 with stable Graves' hyperthyroidism. Prospective prediction of ophthalmopathy was tested in an independent validation cohort of some 19 hyperthyroidism patients and approximately 17 patients who later progressed to ophthalmopathy.

Results the study describes overall, beyond this receptor: A model built on a 13 V-J signature distinguished ophthalmopathy from stable hyperthyroidism, reaching about 88% sensitivity and under 84% specificity in cross-validation and 80%/75% in testing. No statistical method was used to fix the sample size in advance, and group allocation was not hidden from the investigators. Most expanded thyroid clonotypes (frequency above 0.001) were also found in blood, which suggests that blood repertoires may mirror thyroid immune responses. During validation, the model predicted progression to ophthalmopathy a median of approximately 6 months ahead of onset, with approximately 71% sensitivity and 72.22% specificity.

V is trimmed back by 8 bases and J by 5 bases, and the junction contains 18 bases that no gene match accounts for. CDR1 is given as MNHNS and CDR2 as SASEGT, both from the germline V gene. The CDR3 numbers 16 residues from cysteine through phenylalanine. The entry retains the CDR3 DNA only, 48 bases that are in frame from base 1. Points on this clonotype: Its antigen is currently not known. No much larger clone is present one base from it, and per-base qualities are unavailable.

The TCR beta CDR3 regions were amplified from the RNA transcripts. For the first round of RT-PCR on the TCR CDR3, the HTBI primer set was used together with the Qiagen OneStep RT-PCR kit. The libraries were constructed in a second round of multiplex PCR and then size-selected and purified. Libraries were sequenced paired-end with 100 bp reads on an Illumina HiSeq2000. The study's own analysis went as follows. Raw data were processed with SOAPnuke, discarding reads with adapters, uncalled bases, mean Phred below 15, or no exact constant-primer or identifier match. COPE v1.2.5 was used to merge the high-quality paired reads, and each unique nucleotide sequence was defined as a clonotype. MiTCR v1.1 was used to align the clonotypes against IMGT TRBV, TRBD and TRBJ reference segments. Analysis was restricted to V-J combinations with a frequency above 0.0001, which covered about 99% of repertoires. The TCS score was defined as the ratio of F50 (clonal expansion) to E x V (chaos), calculated using BLOSUM62-based TCRdist between CDR3 peptides within each V-J. Welch's t-statistics and random forest reduced roughly 540 V-J features to 10 to 15, which were used in a naive Bayes classifier (R e1071). TCRdb reprocessing: public reads trimmed at Q25 with fastp, clones called with MiXCR, in-frame beta chains kept. Rows with one shared CDR3 protein collapse into an entry with the most common genes and DNA. TCRdb's processing, not the authors', yielded these V and J calls. The sample data list about half a million distinct CDR3 sequences, and around a fifth of these were observed just once. The top ten clones comprise approximately 49% of the sample.

Ophthalmopathy patients had moderately to severely active disease, Clinical Activity Score of at least 3, NOSPECS grade of at least 4, and duration under 3 months. Any patient with an uncontrolled infection, another autoimmune disease, pregnancy or lactation was excluded. Diagnoses were established on the basis of clinical symptoms, serum thyroxine and TRAb, thyroid ultrasound, and orbital computed tomography. Ficoll-Paque density gradient centrifugation was used to isolate PBMCs from 8.5 to 10 ml of fresh peripheral blood. Trizol reagent was used to extract total RNA, and RNA quality was then checked on an Agilent 2100 Bioanalyzer.

The material sequenced was blood. This receptor was taken from a woman between 65 and 79 years old with Graves' ophthalmopathy. The receptor chain draws on TRBV6-1 and TRBJ2-7, and 7 junction bases match TRBD2. The sequence in DNA is TGTGCCAGCGGGGAAACAGCGGGTGTCGCGGGAGACGAGCAGTACTTC. This codes for CASGETAGVAGDEQYF.